Given below is one T cell receptor (beta chain) in context. The V and J ends lost 0 bases and 7 bases respectively, with 13 bases between them. There are 14 residues in the CDR3. Germline V CDR1 and CDR2: ENHRY, SYGVKD. The data were taken from a study of blood T cell repertoires in COVID-19. The overall study: Researchers got acute and convalescent COVID-19 samples from the United States, Italy and Spain. T cells, B-cell-depleted T cells, or PBMCs provided the cDNA or gDNA that served as material.

In the original workflow: How many nucleated cells were present was estimated from reference gene primer amplification. Method: immunoSEQ multiplex PCR; TCRdb's copy keeps in-frame clones and lacks some. That table is the source of V, J and clone size, and D and trimming were worked out from the DNA. The top ten hold 5.5% to 7% of the sample, which has 200,000 to 250,000 clones, roughly 80% seen once. The genes are TRBV10-3 and TRBJ2-7; D is perhaps TRBD2 (6 bases). This receptor was identified in an older woman with acute or convalescent COVID-19. The sample comprised peripheral blood. The CDR3 DNA is TGTGCCATCAGTGAGTCTGGAGGGGAGGAGGAGCAGTACTTC. Translation gives CAISESGGEEEQYF.